This T cell receptor (beta chain) was profiled in a study of early T cells in non-severe SARS-CoV-2 infection. Study summary: Chains from this unsorted whole-blood bulk RNA could not be paired.

The CDR3 runs 14 residues. V dropped 8 bases and J dropped 0 bases, with 12 bases sitting between them. This clonotype has more than one count but fewer than ten. The antigen is unknown. Notes on the study in general: Private and CD4 specificities were missed by VDJdb matching, which favored anti-spike CD8 responses.

Separate cDNA molecules each had unique molecular identifiers attached to them. Via MiXCR, TCRdb re-called the 5' RACE reads, giving one row per CDR3 protein. The table records some 50,000 distinct CDR3 sequences, 7% to 10% of them present only once. The chain recombines TRBV12-3 or TRBV12-4 with TRBJ2-3; D may be TRBD1 or TRBD2 (6 bases each). This receptor was identified in an adult who was a healthcare worker with PCR-confirmed SARS-CoV-2 infection or an uninfected control (not recorded which). The material sequenced was whole blood. The CDR3 is CASVGGLSTDTQYF. DNA for the CDR3: TGTGCCAGCGTCGGGGGCCTCAGCACAGATACGCAGTATTTT.